The text below deals with one T cell receptor beta chain. This entry comes from a study of T cells in Graves' hyperthyroidism and ophthalmopathy. CDR3 length: 13 residues. CDR1 is DFQATT, CDR2 SNEGSKA, per germline (reference sequence). V was clipped by 4 bases and J by 4 bases, with 8 bases between them. Individuals with ophthalmopathy presented a Clinical Activity Score of at least 3, a NOSPECS grade of at least 4 and a duration under 3 months. The authors obtained PBMCs from 10 ml of fresh peripheral blood. RNA transcripts provided the source from which TCR beta CDR3 regions were amplified. HTBI primers were the set used in a first-round RT-PCR of the TCR CDR3. TCRdb recomputed calls from the multiplex PCR reads with MiXCR, one row per CDR3 protein. The data contain about 500,000 distinct CDR3 sequences, about 16% of them seen just once; the ten biggest clones take up approximately 30%.

The receptor's source is a woman aged 25 to 39 with Graves' ophthalmopathy. This chain joins TRBV20-1 and TRBJ1-6; D not certain. Sequenced material: blood. The CDR3 reads CSAIRDYNSPLHF. The CDR3 DNA reads TGCAGTGCTATTCGGGATTATAATTCACCCCTCCACTTT.